This is a list of T cell receptor beta chains from one sample in a study of shared clonotypes between healthy human individuals. Data came from immunoSEQ multiplex PCR; TCRdb stores just in-frame clones and leaves some out. Seen here are around 2.1 million clones, 90% to 95% observed once, and the top ten hold more than 1.5%. The specimen sequenced was naive CD8+ T cells from PBMCs. These receptors were taken from a young man in good health. Some clones in this sample may be carry-over from other donors' samples. Each CDR3 is given without its conserved first and last residue.

TRBV9 | ASSFGTGRPQH
TRBV5-1 | ASSLLTDRDVDNEQF
TRBV19 | ASVDRVATGELF
TRBV7-2 | ASTPGGETQY
TRBV29-1 | SVRLAGGLYEQY
TRBV19 | ASTPSEGNTDTQY
TRBV27 | ASSLITGRGSTGELF
TRBV15 | ATSTSTGSYEQY
TRBV10-3 | AITPGLTYEQY
TRBV4-3 | ASSQEAPGEQY
TRBV2 | ASIPRTTNTGELF
TRBV5-5 | ASSWGVADSYEQY
TRBV6-5 | ASSYSNEADTQY
TRBV7-9 | ASSPGQANYGYT
TRBV27 | ASSSKAGPQEQEEKLF
TRBV2 | ASKARDRGPEQY
TRBV27 | ASSTLARGLGEQF
TRBV27 | ASSLYPGAPSYNEQF
TRBV21-1 | ASSPGEGGYT